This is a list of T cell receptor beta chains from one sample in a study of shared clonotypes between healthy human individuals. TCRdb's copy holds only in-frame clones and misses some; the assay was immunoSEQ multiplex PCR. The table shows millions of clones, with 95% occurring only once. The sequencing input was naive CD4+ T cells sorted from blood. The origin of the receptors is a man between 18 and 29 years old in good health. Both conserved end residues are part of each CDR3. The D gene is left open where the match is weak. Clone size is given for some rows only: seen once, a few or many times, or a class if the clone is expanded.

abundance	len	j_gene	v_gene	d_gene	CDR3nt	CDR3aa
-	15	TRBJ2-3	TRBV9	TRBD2	TGTGCCAGCAGCGTTCTAGCGGGGGGTACAGATACGCAGTATTTT	CASSVLAGGTDTQYF
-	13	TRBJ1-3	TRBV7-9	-	TGTGCCAGCAGCTTAGGCTTTGGAAACACCATATATTTT	CASSLGFGNTIYF
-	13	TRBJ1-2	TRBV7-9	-	TGTGCCAGCAGCCGGGGTGGAGGCTATGGCTACACCTTC	CASSRGGGYGYTF
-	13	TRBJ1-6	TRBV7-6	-	TGTGCCAGCAGCTCAGGTTCCCAAGGATCCCTCCACTTT	CASSSGSQGSLHF
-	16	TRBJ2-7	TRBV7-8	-	TGTGCCAGCAGCTTAGTTGGCAGCTTTAACTCCTACGAGCAGTACTTC	CASSLVGSFNSYEQYF
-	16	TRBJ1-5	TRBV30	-	TGTGCCTGGAGTCATGGCCCCCCGGGGAGCAATCAGCCCCAGCATTTT	CAWSHGPPGSNQPQHF
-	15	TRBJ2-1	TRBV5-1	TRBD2	TGCGCCAGCAGCTTGTTAGCGGGGAGCTACAATGAGCAGTTCTTC	CASSLLAGSYNEQFF
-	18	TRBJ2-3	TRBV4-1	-	TGCGCCAGCAGCCAACCTTTACAGAGAAAGCTAGCAGGGGATACGCAGTATTTT	CASSQPLQRKLAGDTQYF
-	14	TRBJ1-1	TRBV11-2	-	TGTGCCAGCAGCTTAGTCGAGGGGAACACTGAAGCTTTCTTT	CASSLVEGNTEAFF
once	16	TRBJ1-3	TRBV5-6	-	TGTGCCAGCAGCTTGGAGATTAAAGGGCCAGGAAACACCATATATTTT	CASSLEIKGPGNTIYF
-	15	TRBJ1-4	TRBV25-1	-	TGTGCCAGCAGTAAAATGGCCGCAACTAATGAAAAACTGTTTTTT	CASSKMAATNEKLFF
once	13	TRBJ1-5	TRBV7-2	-	TGTGCCAGCAACATACAGGACAATCAGCCCCAGCATTTT	CASNIQDNQPQHF
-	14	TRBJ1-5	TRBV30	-	TGTGCCTGGCAAGCGACGGGTAGCAATCAGCCCCAGCATTTT	CAWQATGSNQPQHF
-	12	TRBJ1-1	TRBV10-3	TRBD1	TGTGCCATCACTGGACAGGGGCCTGAAGCTTTCTTT	CAITGQGPEAFF
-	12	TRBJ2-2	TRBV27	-	TGTGCCAGCGGCAGGAACACCGGGGAGCTGTTTTTT	CASGRNTGELFF
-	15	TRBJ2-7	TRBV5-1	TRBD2	TGCGCCAGCAGCTTGGAGTTGGGACTAGGCTACGAGCAGTACTTC	CASSLELGLGYEQYF
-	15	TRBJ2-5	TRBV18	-	TGTGCCAGCTCACCGTTACAGGGTATTATAGAGACCCAGTACTTC	CASSPLQGIIETQYF
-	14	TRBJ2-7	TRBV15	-	TGTGCCACCAGCAGAGAAAGAGGTCCGGTCGAGCAGTACTTC	CATSRERGPVEQYF
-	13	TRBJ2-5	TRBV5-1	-	TGCGCCAGCAGCCAATCGGTAGAAGAGACCCAGTACTTC	CASSQSVEETQYF
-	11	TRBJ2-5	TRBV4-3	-	TGCGCCAGCAGCCAGGGAGGGACCCAGTACTTC	CASSQGGTQYF
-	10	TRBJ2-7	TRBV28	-	TGTGCCAGCAGCACTTACGAGCAGTACTTC	CASSTYEQYF
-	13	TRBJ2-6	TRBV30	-	TGTGCCTGGAGATGGGCTGGGGCCAACGTCCTGACTTTC	CAWRWAGANVLTF
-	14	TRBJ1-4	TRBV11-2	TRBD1	TGTGCCAGCAGCCGGGACAGCCCGAATGAAAAACTGTTTTTT	CASSRDSPNEKLFF
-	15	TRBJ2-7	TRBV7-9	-	TGTGCCAGCAGCTACGGGACTTCCTATGGCCACGAGCAGTACTTC	CASSYGTSYGHEQYF
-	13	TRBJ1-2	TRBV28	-	TGTGCCAGCAGTTTAGAGCCATGGAATGGCTACACCTTC	CASSLEPWNGYTF
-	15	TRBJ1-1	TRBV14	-	TGTGCCAGCAGCCCGGGACCTTCTCGGAACACTGAAGCTTTCTTT	CASSPGPSRNTEAFF
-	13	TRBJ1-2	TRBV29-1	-	TGCAGCGCCGGAGGTGCGGGGAGTGATGGCTACACCTTC	CSAGGAGSDGYTF
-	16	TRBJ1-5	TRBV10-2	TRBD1	TGCGCCAGCAGGGCCGGGACAGGGGGCCTTAATCAGCCCCAGCATTTT	CASRAGTGGLNQPQHF
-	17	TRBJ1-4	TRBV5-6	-	TGTGCCAGCACCCGCTCGTCCTGGGCTTTCTTAGGTGAAAAACTGTTTTTT	CASTRSSWAFLGEKLFF